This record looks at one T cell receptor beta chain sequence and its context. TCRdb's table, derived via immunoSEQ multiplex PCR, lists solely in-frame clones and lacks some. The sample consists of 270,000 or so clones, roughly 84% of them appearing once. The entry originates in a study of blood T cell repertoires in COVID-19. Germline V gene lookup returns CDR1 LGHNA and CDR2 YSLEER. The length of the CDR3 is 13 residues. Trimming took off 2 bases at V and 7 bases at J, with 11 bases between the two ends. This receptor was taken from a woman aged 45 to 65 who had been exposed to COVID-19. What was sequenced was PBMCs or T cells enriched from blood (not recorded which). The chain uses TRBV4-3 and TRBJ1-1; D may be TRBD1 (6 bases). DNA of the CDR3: TGCGCCAGCAGCCAAACCCAGGGGTTTGAAGCTTTCTTT. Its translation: CASSQTQGFEAFF.